This TCR beta chain was observed in a study of human T cells and chemical hapten exposure. Stated time point: healthy volunteer bleed at 2 weeks. Whole blood, unfractionated, served as the material for total RNA extraction. TCRdb analysed the RACE reads with MiXCR anew, one entry per CDR3 protein. The table has roughly 130,000 distinct CDR3 sequences, about 8.2% seen once. Ten or more counts support this clonotype. From germline, CDR1 is DFQATT and CDR2 SNEGSKA (reference sequence). This CDR3 has 13 amino acids. V was shortened by 1 base and J by 9 bases, with 13 bases between the two germline ends. This sequence joins TRBV20-1 and TRBJ2-1; unclear D gene. Sequencing was carried out using whole blood. This clonotype was sampled from a male donor in good health. Some clones in this sample may be carry-over from other donors' samples. The CDR3: CSARGSMNGEQFF. The CDR3 DNA follows: TGCAGTGCTAGAGGGAGCATGAACGGTGAGCAGTTCTTC.